One and the same sample provided the 16 T cell receptor beta chains below, sequenced in a study of shared clonotypes between healthy human individuals. The naive CD8 fraction comprised CD45RO-negative cells positively selected for CCR7 and excluded terminally differentiated effector memory CD45RA+ cells. TCRdb keeps only in-frame clones here, not all; method: immunoSEQ multiplex PCR. The sample shows about 2.2 million clones, about 92% of them seen only once. Sequenced input: naive CD8+ T cells from PBMCs. All receptors come from a man between 18 and 29 years old in good health. Some clones in this sample may be carry-over from other donors' samples.

The chain couples TRBV27 to TRBJ2-1; 8 nucleotides agree with TRBD1. The CDR3 is 18 amino acids. V lost 4 bases to trimming and J lost 1 base; unmatched junction nucleotides: 12. CDR1 MNHEY and CDR2 SMNVEV come from the germline V gene (reference sequence). In nucleotides, the CDR3 is TGTGCCAGCAGTTCCCTACATCGGACAGGGCAATCCTACAATGAGCAGTTCTTC. Encoded protein: CASSSLHRTGQSYNEQFF.

V and J are TRBV6-1 and TRBJ1-5; TRBD1 matches at 9 bases. The trim removed 0 bases at V and 3 bases at J, leaving 6 bases unmatched. CDR1 is MNHNS and CDR2 is SASEGT in the germline V gene. The CDR3 sequence is 17 residues long. The chain's CDR3 is CASSEAGQGRSNQPQHF. DNA of the CDR3: TGTGCCAGCAGTGAAGCAGGACAGGGGAGGTCCAATCAGCCCCAGCATTTT.

As regards this clone: Distinct nucleotide sequences in the sample also encode this CDR3. The chain uses TRBV5-4 and TRBJ2-3; D not certain. The V gene lost 0 bases and the J gene lost 5 bases, with 4 bases spanning the gap. CDR1 SGHNT and CDR2 YYREEE come from the germline V gene (reference sequence). This CDR3 is 12 amino acids long. In nucleotides, the CDR3 is TGTGCCAGCAGCTTGGGGCTAGATACGCAGTATTTT. As protein: CASSLGLDTQYF.

This chain joins TRBV9 and TRBJ2-3; perhaps TRBD1 as D (6 bases). CDR3 size: 18 residues. Germline loops: CDR1 SGDLS, CDR2 YYNGEE. With 4 bases removed from V and 3 bases from J, the gap between germline ends came to 24 bases. This chain's CDR3 is CASSHSGTPTEATDTQYF. The CDR3 DNA is TGTGCCAGCAGCCACAGTGGGACACCAACTGAGGCTACAGATACGCAGTATTTT.

V is TRBV28 and J is TRBJ1-3; D ambiguous. In germline, CDR1 is MDHEN, CDR2 SYDVKM. The V end was cut by 2 bases, the J end by 4 bases, with 9 bases between. CDR3 size: 14 residues. For the CDR3, the DNA is TGTGCCAGCAGTTTAGTAGGCCTAGGAAACACCATATATTTT. Protein: CASSLVGLGNTIYF.

The chain carries TRBV7-3 and TRBJ2-3; the match to TRBD2 covers 13 bases. The CDR3 runs to 16 residues. The V gene end was trimmed by 5 bases and the J gene end by 5 bases; junction bases not matched to a gene: 7. CDR1 and CDR2 from the germline V gene are SGHTA and FQGTGA. The CDR3 region has the DNA TGTGCCAGCAGCCTAGGACTAGCGGGAGTTTTAGATACGCAGTATTTT. This gives the protein CASSLGLAGVLDTQYF.

The table lists this clone with a few counts. The J gene is TRBJ2-2, the V gene TRBV4-2, with TRBD2 matching 7 bases. The CDR3 has 16 residues. The V gene end was trimmed by 4 bases and the J gene end by 6 bases; junction bases not matched to a gene: 11. Germline assignment: CDR1 LGHNA and CDR2 YNFKEQ. Here the CDR3 DNA reads TGTGCCAGCAGCCCCCGACTAGCCAGAGAGGCCGGGGAGCTGTTTTTT. It is translated as CASSPRLAREAGELFF.

The V and J genes are TRBV6-6 and TRBJ2-7; TRBD1 is a possible D gene (6 bases). V was cut by 3 bases and J by 6 bases, with 15 bases left in between. Germline assignment: CDR1 MNHNY and CDR2 SVGAGI (reference sequence). The CDR3 totals 14 residues. CDR3 region: CASSYGGVSPEQYF. CDR3 nucleotides: TGTGCCAGCAGTTATGGGGGCGTTTCACCCGAGCAGTACTTC.

The V and J genes are TRBV9 and TRBJ2-5; D not certain. The CDR3 length is 15 residues. Germline V CDR1 and CDR2: SGDLS, YYNGEE. Trimming left V 0 bases short and J 4 bases short, with 13 bases between. The CDR3 nucleotides read TGTGCCAGCAGCGTAGTAGGAGAAAGCAGAGAGACCCAGTACTTC. The encoded protein is CASSVVGESRETQYF.

The rearrangement links TRBV19 to TRBJ2-1; D is unclear. The CDR3 is 15 residues long. V shed 5 bases and J shed 6 bases, with 17 bases lying between them. Germline CDR1 and CDR2: LNHDA and SQIVND (reference sequence). The CDR3 spells CASSLVSPLLNEQFF. The CDR3 DNA is TGTGCCAGTAGTCTCGTGTCCCCTCTTCTCAATGAGCAGTTCTTC.

Worth noting for this clone: Different DNA sequences within this sample yield the same CDR3. The chain is built from TRBV27 and TRBJ2-7; D is perhaps TRBD1 or TRBD2 (5 bases each). Germline V gene data show CDR1 as MNHEY and CDR2 as SMNVEV (reference sequence). The CDR3 length is 13 residues. The V end lost 4 bases, the J end lost 1 base, and 8 bases lay between the germline ends. The CDR3 nucleotides are TGTGCCAGCAGTTCCGGGGCATCCTACGAGCAGTACTTC. Its translation: CASSSGASYEQYF.

CDR3 loop: CASSTPGQVAEQYF. The CDR3 DNA sequence: TGTGCCAGCAGTACCCCGGGACAAGTTGCCGAGCAGTACTTC. This chain uses TRBV6-6 with TRBJ2-7; possibly TRBD1 for D (6 bases). The CDR3 has 14 amino acids. V was shortened by 5 bases and J by 6 bases, with 17 bases between the two germline ends. CDR1 is MNHNY and CDR2 is SVGAGI in the germline V gene (reference sequence).

J is TRBJ1-3 and V is TRBV28, with D uncertain. The germline CDR1 and CDR2 sequences are MDHEN and SYDVKM. The CDR3 consists of 13 residues. The V and J ends lost 2 bases and 0 bases respectively, with 2 bases between them. The CDR3 region has the DNA TGTGCCAGCAGTTTAGCCTCTGGAAACACCATATATTTT. It yields the protein CASSLASGNTIYF.

The chain recombines TRBV27 with TRBJ2-2, with unresolved D. Germline CDR1 MNHEY, CDR2 SMNVEV (reference sequence). The CDR3 spans 13 residues. V was clipped by 8 bases and J by 2 bases, with 9 bases between them. CDR3 nucleotides: TGTGCCAGCCGACGAAGAAACACCGGGGAGCTGTTTTTT. It is translated as CASRRRNTGELFF.

The chain recombines TRBV28 with TRBJ2-7; perhaps D is TRBD1 or TRBD2 (5 bases each). V lost 7 bases and J lost 0, with 16 bases in between. The CDR3 runs to 15 residues. Germline CDR1 and CDR2: MDHEN and SYDVKM. CDR3 loop: CASNPWGSDSYEQYF. The CDR3 region has the DNA TGTGCCAGCAACCCCTGGGGGAGCGACTCCTACGAGCAGTACTTC. Full variable domain (remainder filled in from reference TRBV28 and TRBJ2-7): DVKVTQSSRYLVKRTGEKVFLECVQDMDHENMFWYRQDPGLGLRLIYFSYDVKMKEKGDIPEGYSVSREKKERFSLILESASTNQTSMYLCASNPWGSDSYEQYFGPGTRLTVT.

The chain employs TRBV7-9 and TRBJ2-1; D call uncertain. V lost 2 bases and J 9 bases, leaving 8 bases between the germline ends. Germline CDR1 is SEHNR and CDR2 is FQNEAQ (reference sequence). CDR3 length: 12 amino acids. CDR3 sequence reads: CASSLYVGEQFF. The CDR3 DNA reads as TGTGCCAGCAGCTTATATGTCGGTGAGCAGTTCTTC.